Following are 27 T cell receptor beta chains from one sample sequenced in a study of glioma-infiltrating T cells. The iRepertoire nested amplicon-rescue multiplex PCR amplified TCR alpha and beta CDR3s from RNA. TCRdb independently ran MiXCR on the multiplex PCR reads; one entry per CDR3 protein. This table holds more than 300,000 distinct CDR3 sequences, less than 50% found once. Specimen: glioma tissue, nonneoplastic brain tissue, or PBMCs (not recorded which). Source of these receptors: a human donor with low-grade glioma or glioblastoma, undergoing nonglioma brain surgery, or in good health (not recorded which).

Written as DNA, the CDR3 is TGCGCCAGCAGCCAAGATTGGATAGCGGGAGTAAAAGAGCAGTTCTTC. It encodes CASSQDWIAGVKEQFF. The rearrangement joins TRBV4-3 to TRBJ2-1; TRBD2 matches 9 bases. CDR3 size: 16 residues. J was trimmed by 10 bases and V by 0 bases; bases with no gene match: 10. Germline V gene data show CDR1 as LGHNA and CDR2 as YSLEER.

V and J are TRBV3-1 and TRBJ1-2; D may be TRBD1 (5 bases). This CDR3 has 15 residues. Deletions cut 4 bases from V and 2 bases from J, with 14 bases between. In germline, CDR1 is LGHDT, CDR2 YNNKEL (reference sequence). The CDR3 DNA follows: TGTGCCAGCAGCCCCATGGGGGGTGGCAACTATGGCTACACCTTC. Protein product: CASSPMGGGNYGYTF.

V is TRBV7-3 and J is TRBJ2-5, with a possible D match to TRBD1 (5 bases). V gave up 6 bases and J gave up 1 base, with 12 bases separating them. The germline CDR1 and CDR2 sequences are SGHTA and FQGTGA. This CDR3 has 14 amino acids. CDR3 protein: CASSSGFPQETQYF. CDR3 in DNA: TGTGCCAGCAGTTCAGGGTTTCCCCAAGAGACCCAGTACTTC.

This clonotype was observed at least ten times. The chain recombines TRBV10-3 with TRBJ1-5; no definite D call. The CDR3 contains 14 residues. V lost 10 bases and J lost 7, with 20 bases in between. CDR1 and CDR2 (germline): ENHRY, SYGVKD. Here the CDR3 reads CATTPDVNLQPQHF. The CDR3 DNA sequence: TGTGCCACGACACCGGACGTCAATTTGCAGCCCCAGCATTTT.

The J gene is TRBJ2-5, the V gene TRBV7-2, with 7 nucleotides matching TRBD2. The V gene's germline CDR1 is SGHTA and CDR2 FQGNSA. This CDR3 contains 16 residues. Unmatched junction bases numbered 6, after V lost 1 base and J lost 1 base. The CDR3 loop is CASSLGLGGAQETQYF. The CDR3 DNA sequence: TGTGCCAGCAGCTTAGGGTTGGGAGGGGCCCAAGAGACCCAGTACTTC.

The rearrangement links TRBV18 to TRBJ2-3; 12 bases line up with TRBD2. V gave up 5 bases and J gave up 3 bases; unmatched junction bases: 6. CDR1 KGHSH and CDR2 LQKENI come from the germline V gene. The CDR3 totals 16 residues. DNA for the CDR3: TGTGCCAGCTCATCCCTAGCGGGAGGGCCTACAGATACGCAGTATTTT. Translation gives CASSSLAGGPTDTQYF.

On this clonotype itself: An end of the junction does not agree with germline; a read error may underlie this. The chain employs TRBV27 and TRBJ1-4, with TRBD1 identical over 7 bases. CDR1 MNHEY and CDR2 SMNVEV come from the germline V gene (reference sequence). The CDR3 is 14 residues long. This chain's CDR3 is CASSPTGSNEKLFF. The CDR3 DNA reads as TGTGCCAGCAGTCCGACAGGGTCTAATGAGAAACTGTTTTTT. Looking up the rest from reference TRBV27 and TRBJ1-4 gives the full variable domain: EAQVTQNPRYLITVTGKKLTVTCSQNMNHEYMSWYRQDPGLGLRQIYYSMNVEVTDKGDVPEGYKVSRKEKRNFPLILESPSPNQTSLYFCASSPTGSNEKLFFGSGTQLSVL.

Only a few counts were recorded for this clonotype. The V call is TRBV12-3 or TRBV12-4, the J call TRBJ2-1, with a weak D call TRBD2 (7 bases). V lost 4 bases to trimming and J lost 0 bases, with 16 bases between them. The CDR3 is 17 amino acids. The CDR3 here is CASSSGGRGSSYNEQFF. In nucleotides, the CDR3 is TGTGCCAGCAGTTCCGGGGGGCGGGGTAGCTCCTACAATGAGCAGTTCTTC.

The chain has TRBV4-2 and TRBJ1-1; D not certain. This CDR3 is built from 13 residues. Germline V gene data show CDR1 as LGHNA and CDR2 as YNFKEQ. Trimming took off 11 bases at V and 0 bases at J, with 13 bases between the two ends. The CDR3 reads CAGEEGLNTEAFF. CDR3 nucleotides: TGTGCCGGCGAGGAGGGCTTGAACACTGAAGCTTTCTTT.

This clonotype occurred many times. V is TRBV6-1 and J is TRBJ2-5, with 8 positions matching TRBD1. Germline V gene lookup returns CDR1 MNHNS and CDR2 SASEGT. The CDR3 is 15 residues long. V shed 5 bases and J 4 bases; nucleotides not matched to a gene: 9. CDR3 in amino acids: CASSPTGGSGETQYF. In DNA, the CDR3 is TGTGCCAGCAGTCCTACAGGGGGGAGTGGAGAGACCCAGTACTTC.

At least ten counts were recorded for this clonotype. The chain joins TRBV7-8 to TRBJ1-1; no definite D call. The CDR3 is 15 residues long. Germline V CDR1 and CDR2: SGHVS, FQNEAQ. The V and J ends lost 5 bases and 5 bases respectively, with 18 bases between them. The CDR3 nucleotides are TGTGCCAGCAGCCAAGCAACCTTTACGAGAACTGAAGCTTTCTTT. Residues: CASSQATFTRTEAFF.

This clonotype was recorded a few times. The chain joins TRBV4-3 to TRBJ1-2; D perhaps matches TRBD1 (5 bases). Trimming removed 0 bases at V and 3 bases at J, with 14 bases between. The CDR3 loop spans 16 amino acids. CDR1 and CDR2 (germline): LGHNA, YSLEER. The DNA for the CDR3 is TGCGCCAGCAGCCAAGATCCTGAGGGGCTGGACTATGGCTACACCTTC. Translation: CASSQDPEGLDYGYTF.

This clonotype occurred many times. The gene calls are TRBV20-1 and TRBJ1-1; D is possibly TRBD1 (6 bases). This CDR3 is 15 amino acids long. The V and J ends lost 5 bases and 2 bases respectively, with 18 bases between them. Germline V gene data show CDR1 as DFQATT and CDR2 as SNEGSKA (reference sequence). The CDR3 here is CSAAPPGHGNTEAFF. The CDR3 DNA follows: TGCAGTGCTGCGCCTCCGGGACATGGAAACACTGAAGCTTTCTTT.

This chain joins TRBV28 and TRBJ1-2, with D unclear. This CDR3 contains 15 residues. Germline V gene data show CDR1 as MDHEN and CDR2 as SYDVKM. V shed 6 bases and J shed 6 bases, with 20 bases lying between them. CDR3 in amino acids: CASSPPSRGVDGYTF. CDR3 in DNA: TGTGCCAGCAGCCCCCCCAGTCGCGGCGTTGATGGCTACACCTTC.

This clonotype was seen a handful of times. This sequence joins TRBV6-1 and TRBJ1-2; the match to TRBD1 covers 9 bases. V lost 8 bases to trimming and J lost 4 bases; unmatched junction nucleotides: 5. CDR3 length: 13 residues. Germline loops: CDR1 MNHNS, CDR2 SASEGT. The CDR3 nucleotides are TGTGCCAGCCGGGACAGGGAGGGCTATGGCTACACCTTC. Protein: CASRDREGYGYTF.

V and J are TRBV10-3 and TRBJ2-3, with D tentatively TRBD1 (5 bases). V dropped 0 bases and J dropped 1 base, with 11 bases sitting between them. Germline lookup yields CDR1 ENHRY and CDR2 SYGVKD. The CDR3 runs to 16 residues. CDR3 sequence: CAISESMGLGTDTQYF. Written as DNA, the CDR3 is TGTGCCATCAGTGAGTCCATGGGGCTTGGCACAGATACGCAGTATTTT.

In the case of this clonotype: This may be a read error: a much more frequent sequence differs by one nucleotide. This chain joins TRBV7-2 and TRBJ2-4; TRBD1 is a possible D gene (5 bases). The CDR3 sequence is 11 residues long. CDR1 SGHTA and CDR2 FQGNSA come from the germline V gene. The V gene lost 6 bases and the J gene lost 13 bases, with 13 bases spanning the gap. This CDR3 is CASSTFRGQYF. The CDR3, as DNA: TGTGCCAGCAGTACTTTTAGGGGACAGTACTTC.

The chain has TRBV9 and TRBJ1-2, with TRBD1 identical over 8 bases. The germline V gene encodes CDR1 SGDLS and CDR2 YYNGEE. CDR3 length: 16 residues. V lost 0 bases, J lost 4 bases, and 8 bases stayed unmatched. The CDR3 DNA reads as TGTGCCAGCAGCGTAGCCCCAATACAGGGGGGCTATGGCTACACCTTC. Its translation: CASSVAPIQGGYGYTF.

This clonotype showed up many times. J is TRBJ1-2 and V is TRBV7-2, with no clear D. This CDR3 contains 14 residues. V dropped 10 bases and J dropped 2 bases, with 17 bases sitting between them. Germline V lookup: CDR1 SGHTA, CDR2 FQGNSA. The CDR3 protein is CATTRTTGNYGYTF. The DNA of the CDR3 is TGTGCCACTACAAGGACGACGGGGAACTATGGCTACACCTTC.

CDR3 residues: CASGSRDPIYEQYF. The CDR3 coding sequence is TGTGCCAGTGGATCCCGGGACCCTATCTACGAGCAGTACTTC. This chain joins TRBV3-1 and TRBJ2-7; D may match TRBD1 or TRBD2 (5 bases each). CDR3 length equals 14 residues. In germline, CDR1 is LGHDT, CDR2 YNNKEL (reference sequence). Trimming took 9 bases from V and 3 from J, leaving 18 bases between them.

This clonotype was counted only a few times. The rearrangement uses TRBV13 and TRBJ1-2, with D perhaps TRBD1 (6 bases). Trimming pared 2 bases from V and 7 bases from J, leaving 11 bases between. This CDR3 spans 13 amino acids. The germline gives CDR1 PRHDT, CDR2 FYEKMQ (reference sequence). CDR3 nucleotide sequence: TGTGCCAGCAGCTTACGATGGGGGGCTGGCTACACCTTC. Residues: CASSLRWGAGYTF.

The chain is built from TRBV27 and TRBJ2-7; D might be TRBD2 (6 bases). Trimming removed 5 bases from V and 5 bases from J, with 22 bases in between. The CDR3 has 16 amino acids. Germline CDR1 reads MNHEY; CDR2 reads SMNVEV (reference sequence). Here the CDR3 DNA reads TGTGCCAGCAGTCTCCTGACTAGAGGGAGGTCCAACGAGCAGTACTTC. Translating gives CASSLLTRGRSNEQYF.

For this clonotype: The junction departs from germline at one end; a sequencing error may be responsible. The V and J genes are TRBV7-2 and TRBJ2-5; D tentatively fits TRBD1 or TRBD2 (5 bases each). Germline V gene lookup returns CDR1 SGHTA and CDR2 FQGNSA. There are 14 residues in the CDR3. CDR3 bases: TGTGCCAGCAGCCACCTGGGGGTTCAAGAGACCCAGCACTTC. Protein sequence: CASSHLGVQETQHF.

The chain carries TRBV25-1 and TRBJ2-1; possibly TRBD2 for D (5 bases). Trimming shortened V by 4 bases and J by 0 bases, and 10 bases separated the two germline ends. Germline-derived CDR1 and CDR2 are MGHDK and SYGVNS. This CDR3 has 15 amino acids. CDR3 sequence reads: CASSVSASSYNEQFF. The CDR3 DNA sequence: TGTGCCAGCAGTGTTAGCGCGAGCTCCTACAATGAGCAGTTCTTC.

The CDR3 region is CASSFYGRTFTDEQFF. CDR3 bases: TGTGCCAGCAGCTTTTATGGGAGGACGTTTACGGATGAGCAGTTCTTC. The chain couples TRBV7-3 to TRBJ2-1; a weak D match, TRBD2 (6 bases). Germline V gives CDR1 SGHTA, CDR2 FQGTGA. Trimming removed 3 bases at V and 8 bases at J, with 20 bases between. This CDR3 comprises 16 residues.

This clonotype was seen only a few times. The CDR3 sequence is CSARGPRQIYEQYF. The CDR3 DNA is TGCAGTGCTAGGGGGCCCCGGCAAATCTACGAGCAGTACTTC. The rearrangement uses TRBV20-1 and TRBJ2-7; possibly TRBD1 for D (5 bases). This CDR3 comprises 14 residues. Germline V gene lookup returns CDR1 DFQATT and CDR2 SNEGSKA (reference sequence). Trimming took off 3 bases at V and 3 bases at J, with 15 bases between the two ends.

V and J are TRBV4-2 and TRBJ2-7, with a tentative D call TRBD1 (6 bases). Trimming took off 1 base at V and 2 bases at J, with 9 bases between the two ends. From germline, CDR1 is LGHNA and CDR2 YNFKEQ. CDR3 length: 14 residues. The CDR3 DNA sequence: TGTGCCAGCAGCCAAGCCCGGACAGCCTACGAGCAGTACTTC. It specifies CASSQARTAYEQYF.